This T cell receptor (beta chain) was sequenced for a study of regulatory T cells in long-lasting Graves disease. Study-level background: Patients met the persistent Graves' disease definition after over 5 years of antithyroid drugs with positive TSH receptor antibodies.

At least ten counts were recorded for this clonotype. Its antigen is unidentified. CDR1 is SGHAT, CDR2 FQNNGV, per germline. The CDR3 is 13 residues long. V lost 5 bases and J 2 bases, leaving 10 bases between the germline ends. General study points: Only a small sample size was used, which may have cut accuracy.

Arm-PCR of CDR3 regions and iRepertoire HTBI primers were used to build TCR beta libraries. TCRdb re-derived calls from the multiplex PCR reads in MiXCR, one entry per CDR3 protein. Among some 330,000 distinct CDR3 sequences listed, approximately 23% were seen once. Noted time point: persistent/refractory GD, antithyroid drugs over 5 years with positive TRAb. PBMCs were the source of the RNA used for TCR sequencing. The clonotype comes from a woman aged 40 to 50 with Graves disease. The chain carries TRBV11-2 and TRBJ2-7; D ambiguous. This material consisted of peripheral blood mononuclear cells (PBMCs), taken when the disease was refractory, from a patient treated with antithyroid drugs. CDR3 sequence (DNA): TGTGCCAGCAGCGGCTCCGGTACCTACGAGCAGTACTTC. It specifies CASSGSGTYEQYF.